Listed below are T cell receptor beta chains from one sample, sequenced in a study of blood T cell repertoires in COVID-19. Assay used: immunoSEQ multiplex PCR; TCRdb lists only in-frame clones, some missing. The data hold 200,000 to 300,000 clones, with about 87% observed a single time. Specimen: peripheral blood. The source of these receptors is a woman aged 45-59 years with acute or convalescent COVID-19. The CDR3 runs from the conserved cysteine through the conserved F or W.

TRBV10-3 | CAISDRGLYNYGYTF
TRBV9 | CASSGWTSDNEQFF
TRBV30 | CAWSVITGDTQYF
TRBV6-6 | CASSYPAGYTIYF
TRBV5-4 | CASRLDRGSYNEQFF
TRBV2 | CASSVDWGEKLFF
TRBV3-1/TRBV3-2 | CASSQDSRQPQHF
TRBV11-2 | CASSLNTGTATSTDTQYF
TRBV27 | CASSLFPRAGGSYEQYF
TRBV5-1 | CASSLAWGSGEKLFF
TRBV6-5 | CASSSLAEQYEQYF
TRBV30 | CAWTLWGQSYEQYF
TRBV24-1 | CATSDLQPSGSNEQFF
TRBV5-1 | CASSLSGGFYGYTF
TRBV10-1 | CASSDCHTEAFF
TRBV9 | CASSLTSGVYNEQFF
TRBV24-1 | CATSDNRDGNQPQHF
TRBV6-5 | CASRQTSGNSDTQYF
TRBV7-3 | CASSTTGDYGYTF
TRBV7-2 | CASSSGQGVGGYTF
TRBV29-1 | CSVVRSGVGEKLFF
TRBV5-1 | CASSPIAVDGYTF
TRBV25-1 | CASSVRDRGSEAFF
TRBV27 | CASSHRGLGTDTQYF
TRBV29-1 | CSVEEGDGGYTF
TRBV3-1/TRBV3-2 | CASSRGGGKYF
TRBV2 | CASRLTSYEQYF
TRBV3-1/TRBV3-2 | CASSQDRGTSEDQETQYF
TRBV30 | CAWSQKAGGQYF
TRBV28 | CASRQGAYEQYF
TRBV13 | CASSPRTGNYEQYF